The present T cell receptor (beta chain) was sequenced within a study of OX40 agonist ivuxolimab in advanced cancers. General observations from the study: Relative to CD4+, CD8+ T cells held more expanded clones on average.

CDR1 LGHNA and CDR2 YSLEER come from the germline V gene. This CDR3 has 18 amino acids. V was pared by 1 base and J by 2 bases, with 20 bases between. Autoimmune disease history or systemic immunosuppression led to patient exclusion. Drawing of blood for sampling happened at baseline, at cycle 4 day 1, and at cycle 7 day 1. TCRdb's table, derived via immunoSEQ multiplex PCR, lists solely in-frame clones and lacks some. This table holds approximately 60,000 clones, roughly 92% found once. Concerning this clone: Its antigen is undetermined.

This chain links TRBV4-3 with TRBJ1-1; unclear D gene. This receptor was identified in an adult with an advanced solid tumor such as melanoma, head and neck, liver or kidney cancer. Here the sequenced sample was CD4+ or CD8+ T cells sorted from blood, taken in a trial of the OX40 agonist ivuxolimab. CDR3 nucleotide sequence: TGCGCCAGCAGCCAAGTGGGGTTGAAGGGTGGAGGAAACACTGAAGCTTTCTTT. Translated: CASSQVGLKGGGNTEAFF.